A single TCR beta chain is shown here with its context. The data derive from a study of blood T cell repertoires in COVID-19. About the study: PBMCs, B-cell-depleted T cells, or T cells provided the cDNA or gDNA that made up the material.

Assay used: immunoSEQ multiplex PCR; TCRdb lists only in-frame clones, some missing. Of about 160,000 clones listed, more than 80% were seen once; the top ten hold roughly 2%. Trimming removed 2 bases from V and 8 bases from J; junction bases left unmatched: 6. The CDR3 is made up of 14 amino acids. From germline, CDR1 is MGHRA and CDR2 YSYEKL. Sequencing was performed on peripheral blood. This sequence originates from a woman aged 60-75 years with COVID-19, enrolled during active disease. The J gene is TRBJ2-1, the V gene TRBV4-1; TRBD2 matches 7 bases. In DNA, the CDR3 is TGCGCCAGCAGCCAACTTGAGCGGGGCTATGAGCAGTTCTTC. It encodes CASSQLERGYEQFF.